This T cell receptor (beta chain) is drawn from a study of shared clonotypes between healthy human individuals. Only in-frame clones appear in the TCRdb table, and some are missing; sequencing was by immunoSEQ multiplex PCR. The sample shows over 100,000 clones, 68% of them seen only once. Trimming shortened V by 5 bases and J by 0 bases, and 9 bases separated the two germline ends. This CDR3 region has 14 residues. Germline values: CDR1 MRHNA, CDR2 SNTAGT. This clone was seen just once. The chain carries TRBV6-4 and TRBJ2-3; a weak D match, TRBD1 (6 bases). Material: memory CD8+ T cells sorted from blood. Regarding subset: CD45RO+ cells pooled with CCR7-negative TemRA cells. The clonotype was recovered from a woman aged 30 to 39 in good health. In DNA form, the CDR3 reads TGTGCCAGCAGTTCGACAGGTAGCACAGATACGCAGTATTTT. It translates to CASSSTGSTDTQYF.